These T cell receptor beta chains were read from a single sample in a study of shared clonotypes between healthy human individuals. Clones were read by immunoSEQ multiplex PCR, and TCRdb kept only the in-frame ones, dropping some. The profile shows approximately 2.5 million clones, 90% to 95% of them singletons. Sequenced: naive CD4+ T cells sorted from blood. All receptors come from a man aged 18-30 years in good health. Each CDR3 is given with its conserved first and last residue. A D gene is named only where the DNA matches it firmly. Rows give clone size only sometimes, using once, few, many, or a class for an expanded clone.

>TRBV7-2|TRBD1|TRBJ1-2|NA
TGTGCCACCAGAAGGGACAGGGGAACTGATGGCTACACCTTC
CATRRDRGTDGYTF
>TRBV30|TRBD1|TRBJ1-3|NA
TGTGCCTCCGACAGGGGGGCCGGAAACACCATATATTTT
CASDRGAGNTIYF
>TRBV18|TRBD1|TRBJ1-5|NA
TGTGCCAGCTCACCCCCTGGACAGGGTGTAAATCAGCCCCAGCATTTT
CASSPPGQGVNQPQHF
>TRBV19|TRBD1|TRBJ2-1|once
TGTGCCAGTAGTATTGGTGTCAGGGACAGGGGCTACAATGAGCAGTTCTTC
CASSIGVRDRGYNEQFF
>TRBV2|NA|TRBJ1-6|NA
TGTGCCAGCAGTGAGGAGCTTTTTGATTCACCCCTCCACTTT
CASSEELFDSPLHF
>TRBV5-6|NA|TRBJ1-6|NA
TGTGCCAGCAGCTTGGGGCCCGGGAACGGGGGCTCCTATAATTCACCCCTCCACTTT
CASSLGPGNGGSYNSPLHF
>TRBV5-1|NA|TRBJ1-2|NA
TGCGCCAGCAGCGCAACAGGAGACTATGGCTACACCTTC
CASSATGDYGYTF
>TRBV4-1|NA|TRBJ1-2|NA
TGCGCCAGCAGCCAAGATGGGGGGTACTATGGCTACACCTTC
CASSQDGGYYGYTF
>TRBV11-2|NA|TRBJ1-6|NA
TGTGCCAGCAGCATACCCGGTAACAGGGTCGGTTCACCCCTCCACTTT
CASSIPGNRVGSPLHF
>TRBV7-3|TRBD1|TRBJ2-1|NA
TGTGCCAGCAGCTTAGTTGCGACAGGGGGTAATGAGCAGTTCTTC
CASSLVATGGNEQFF
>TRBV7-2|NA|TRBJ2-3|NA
TGTGCCAGCAGCTTAGACGGGGCCGGCACAGATACGCAGTATTTT
CASSLDGAGTDTQYF
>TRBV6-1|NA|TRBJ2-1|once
TGTGCCAGCAGCCTCGACAGGAGGGCCATCTTC
CASSLDRRAIF
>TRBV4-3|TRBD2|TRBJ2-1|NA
TGCGCCAGCAGCCAAGAGGGGAGCGGGAGTGATGAGCAGTTCTTC
CASSQEGSGSDEQFF
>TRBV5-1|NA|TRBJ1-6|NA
TGCGCCAGCAGCTTGGACAGGGAAGGCTATAATTCACCCCTCCACTTT
CASSLDREGYNSPLHF
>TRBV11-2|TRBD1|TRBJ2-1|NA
TGTGCCAGCAGCTCGAGACAGGGAAATGAGCAGTTCTTC
CASSSRQGNEQFF
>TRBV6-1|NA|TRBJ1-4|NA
TGTGCCAGCAGTGAAGTATCAACTAATGAAAAACTGTTTTTT
CASSEVSTNEKLFF
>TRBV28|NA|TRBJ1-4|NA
TGTGCCAGCAGTCCCCTAGGTGCTGGATTAAGTGAAAAACTGTTTTTT
CASSPLGAGLSEKLFF
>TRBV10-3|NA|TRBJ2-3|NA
TGTGCCATCAGTGAGTCGCTGCAGCTCACAGATACGCAGTATTTT
CAISESLQLTDTQYF
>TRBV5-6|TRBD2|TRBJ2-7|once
TGTGCCAGCAGCTCATTAGCGGGAGTCGTTGGTGAGCAGTACTTC
CASSSLAGVVGEQYF
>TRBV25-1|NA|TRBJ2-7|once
TGTGCCAGCAGTGACTCCCGTAGCGGCGCCAGCTCCTACGAGCAGTACTTC
CASSDSRSGASSYEQYF
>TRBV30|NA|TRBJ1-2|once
TGTGCTGGTAACGATCCCCCCACCGGCTACACCTTC
CAGNDPPTGYTF
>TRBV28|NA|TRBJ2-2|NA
TGTGCCTCGTCTGGGACTCTCCCCGGGGAGCTGTTTTTT
CASSGTLPGELFF
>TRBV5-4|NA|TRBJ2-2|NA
TGTGCCAGCACCCGGGCGGCCACAAAGAGCACCGGGGAGCTGTTTTTT
CASTRAATKSTGELFF
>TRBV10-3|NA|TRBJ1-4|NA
TGTGCCATCAGTGCGGCAGGCTCTGAAAAACTGTTTTTT
CAISAAGSEKLFF
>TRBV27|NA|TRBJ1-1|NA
TGTGCCAGCGGATCCCTGAACACTGAAGCTTTCTTT
CASGSLNTEAFF